This T cell receptor beta chain is from a study of cytomegalovirus exposure and HLA in healthy donors. Primers for the PCR totalled 60 Vbeta and 13 Jbeta. Repertoires were generated with immunoSEQ multiplex PCR, while TCRdb's copy carries only in-frame clones and drops some. The sample contains 160,000 or so clones, about 72% of which appear only once. The J segment lost 2 bases and the V segment lost 5 bases, leaving 12 bases of the junction unmatched. Per the germline V gene, CDR1 is SGHTA and CDR2 is FQGNSA. This CDR3 is 18 amino acids long. General study findings and limits: Presence/absence analyses took donor sequencing depth as roughly uniform. The study designated 164 TCR beta chains cytomegalovirus-associated. Most TCR sequences showed up rarely, but some public TCRs showed up in many donors.

Participants comprised healthy donors of bone marrow. A remark on this clone: Its target is not known.

The sequencing sample was made of PBMCs. This sequence originates from a young man in good health and CMV-seropositive. This chain uses TRBV7-2 with TRBJ2-3, with 11 bases matching TRBD2. DNA of the CDR3: TGTGCCAGCAGCCCGGGGGCCCTAGCGGGGGGCAACACAGATACGCAGTATTTT. It translates to CASSPGALAGGNTDTQYF.